Listed below are T cell receptor beta chains from one sample, sequenced in a study of sequential checkpoint blockade in melanoma. Assay used: immunoSEQ multiplex PCR; TCRdb lists only in-frame clones, some missing. The sample yields over 10,000 clones, around 25% seen once. Sequences were derived from tumor tissue (inferred from file names), sampled from a patient given nivolumab and ipilimumab in sequence. These receptors came from a human donor with melanoma. Each CDR3 is given without its conserved first and last residue. A D gene is named only where the DNA matches it firmly.

>TRBJ1-3|TRBV14|TRBD1
ASSQGPTGSGNTIY
>TRBJ2-3|TRBV28|NA
ASSSPSTAPTDTQY
>TRBJ2-1|TRBV9|NA
ASSVDWGDGNEQF
>TRBJ2-6|TRBV9|NA
ASSVVGRSGANVLT
>TRBJ1-2|TRBV29-1|NA
SVEGVGLANYGYT
>TRBJ1-5|TRBV6-8|TRBD1
ASRQGGQPQH
>TRBJ2-7|TRBV6-8|TRBD2
ASSYYRTSGSDPAYEQY
>TRBJ1-4|TRBV6-8|NA
ASSYRPTSAEKLF
>TRBJ1-5|TRBV19|NA
ASSNPTGVSNQPQH
>TRBJ2-7|TRBV6-8|TRBD2
AIGGGRGYEQY
>TRBJ2-3|TRBV2|NA
ASRPERTDTQY
>TRBJ2-7|TRBV6-8|TRBD2
ASSYPATSGVEQY
>TRBJ1-2|TRBV6-8|NA
ASSPWGVRGYT
>TRBJ2-1|TRBV9|TRBD2
ASSLRLAGAYNEQF
>TRBJ2-3|TRBV5-1|NA
ASSLAGTDSTDTQY
>TRBJ2-2|TRBV18|TRBD1
ASSRGTGATGELF
>TRBJ2-2|TRBV11-3|NA
ASSSLMGWDTGELF
>TRBJ2-3|TRBV29-1|TRBD2
SVSGLAGYTDTQY
>TRBJ2-7|TRBV28|TRBD1
ASSPTGQRSYEQY
>TRBJ2-1|TRBV11-3|NA
ASSPDGGAYNEQF
>TRBJ1-1|TRBV28|NA
ASSLWTANTEAF
>TRBJ2-2|TRBV28|TRBD1
ASSPDRGLVIGGELF
>TRBJ2-7|TRBV18|TRBD2
ASSPSPRLAGGNEQY
>TRBJ2-3|TRBV11-3|TRBD2
ASSFTSGPSPFTDTQY
>TRBJ2-1|TRBV29-1|NA
SVEPGSNEQF
>TRBJ2-2|TRBV19|NA
ASSIGWQGLGTGELF
>TRBJ2-1|TRBV6-8|NA
ASSYSETNEQF
>TRBJ2-5|TRBV9|NA
ASSADPGRDVQETQY
>TRBJ2-3|TRBV29-1|TRBD2
SVASGTSGNTDTQY
>TRBJ2-7|TRBV12-2|NA
ATTPAGSGSYEQY
>TRBJ2-1|TRBV11-3|NA
ASSLVSSRPNEQF
>TRBJ2-2|TRBV11-3|NA
ASSLGHSTGELF
>TRBJ2-7|TRBV14|NA
ASSQVGKRSREQY
>TRBJ2-1|TRBV14|TRBD1
ASSQFDRGLQF
>TRBJ2-7|TRBV6-8|NA
ASRDNAYEQY